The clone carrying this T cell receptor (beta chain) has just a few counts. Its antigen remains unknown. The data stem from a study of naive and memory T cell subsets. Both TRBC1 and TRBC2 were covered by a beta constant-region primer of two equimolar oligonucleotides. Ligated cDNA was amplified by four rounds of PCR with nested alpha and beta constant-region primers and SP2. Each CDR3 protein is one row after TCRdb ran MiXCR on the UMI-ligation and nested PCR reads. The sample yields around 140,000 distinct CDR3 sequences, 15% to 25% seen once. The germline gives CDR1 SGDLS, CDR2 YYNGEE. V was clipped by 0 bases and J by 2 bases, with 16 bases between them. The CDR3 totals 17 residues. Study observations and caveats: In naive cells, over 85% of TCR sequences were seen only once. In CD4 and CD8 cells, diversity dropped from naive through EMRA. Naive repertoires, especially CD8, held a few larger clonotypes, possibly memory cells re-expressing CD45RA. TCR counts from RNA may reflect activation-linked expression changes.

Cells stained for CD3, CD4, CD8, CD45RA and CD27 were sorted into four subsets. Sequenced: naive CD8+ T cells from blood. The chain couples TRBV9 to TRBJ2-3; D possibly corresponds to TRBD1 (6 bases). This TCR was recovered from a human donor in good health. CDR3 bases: TGTGCCAGCAGCGTAGATGGGTCAGGGGCTACCACAGATACGCAGTATTTT. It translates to CASSVDGSGATTDTQYF.